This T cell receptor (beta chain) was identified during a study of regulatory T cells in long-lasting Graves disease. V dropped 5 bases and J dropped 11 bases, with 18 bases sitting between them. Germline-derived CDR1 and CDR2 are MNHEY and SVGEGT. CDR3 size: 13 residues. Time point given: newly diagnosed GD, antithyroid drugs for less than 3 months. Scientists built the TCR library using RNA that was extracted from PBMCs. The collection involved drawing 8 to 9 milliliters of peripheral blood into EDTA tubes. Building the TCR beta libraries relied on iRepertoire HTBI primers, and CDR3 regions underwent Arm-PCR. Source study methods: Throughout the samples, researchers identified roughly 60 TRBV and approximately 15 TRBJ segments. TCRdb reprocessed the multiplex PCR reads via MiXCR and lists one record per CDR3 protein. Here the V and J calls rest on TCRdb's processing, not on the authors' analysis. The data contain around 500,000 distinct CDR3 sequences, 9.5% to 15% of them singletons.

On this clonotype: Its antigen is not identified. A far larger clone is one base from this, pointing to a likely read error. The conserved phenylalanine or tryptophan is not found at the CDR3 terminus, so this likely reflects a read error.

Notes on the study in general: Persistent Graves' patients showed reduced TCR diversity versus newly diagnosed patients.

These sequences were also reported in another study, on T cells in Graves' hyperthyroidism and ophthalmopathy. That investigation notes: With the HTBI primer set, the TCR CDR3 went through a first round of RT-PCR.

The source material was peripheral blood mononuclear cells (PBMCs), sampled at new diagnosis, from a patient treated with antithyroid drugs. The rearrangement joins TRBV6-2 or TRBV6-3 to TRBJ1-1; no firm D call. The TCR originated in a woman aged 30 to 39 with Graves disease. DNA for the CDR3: TGTGCCAGCAGTGACCGGACGGGAGGAAGGGCTTTCCTT. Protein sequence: CASSDRTGGRAFL.